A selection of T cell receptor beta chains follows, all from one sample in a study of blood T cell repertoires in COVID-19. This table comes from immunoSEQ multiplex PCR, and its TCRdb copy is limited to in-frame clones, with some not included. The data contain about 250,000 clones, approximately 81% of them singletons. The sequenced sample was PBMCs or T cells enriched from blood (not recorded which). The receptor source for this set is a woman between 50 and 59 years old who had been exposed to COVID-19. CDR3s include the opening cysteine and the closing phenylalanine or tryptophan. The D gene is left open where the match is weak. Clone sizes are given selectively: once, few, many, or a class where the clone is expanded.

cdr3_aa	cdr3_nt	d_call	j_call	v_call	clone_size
CATSESAANNSPLHF	TGTGCCACGTCTGAGTCCGCGGCCAATAATTCACCCCTCCACTTT	-	TRBJ1-6	TRBV6-5	-
CASSGGRETQYF	TGTGCCAGCTCAGGGGGCCGGGAGACCCAGTACTTC	-	TRBJ2-5	TRBV18	-
CASSFDNRRTDTQYF	TGTGCCAGCAGCTTTGACAACAGGAGAACAGATACGCAGTATTTT	-	TRBJ2-3	TRBV7-2	-
CASGPDRETEAFF	TGTGCTAGTGGTCCGGACAGGGAAACTGAAGCTTTCTTT	TRBD1	TRBJ1-1	TRBV12-5	-
CASSSQYNEQFF	TGCGCCAGCAGCTCTCAGTACAATGAGCAGTTCTTC	-	TRBJ2-1	TRBV5-1	-
CASSPYRTGNNEQFF	TGTGCCAGCTCACCATATAGGACAGGGAACAATGAGCAGTTCTTC	TRBD1	TRBJ2-1	TRBV18	once
CASSYTTGGMDEQYF	TGTGCCAGCAGCTATACAACAGGGGGCATGGACGAGCAGTACTTC	TRBD1	TRBJ2-7	TRBV7-9	-
CASSGGVRDVGGYTF	TGTGCCAGCAGCGGAGGGGTCCGAGACGTTGGGGGCTACACCTTC	-	TRBJ1-2	TRBV7-2	-
CASSRTSMETQYF	TGTGCCAGCAGCAGAACTAGCATGGAGACCCAGTACTTC	-	TRBJ2-5	TRBV7-7	once
CASSSPFGGGGYTF	TGTGCCAGCAGCTCCCCCTTTGGGGGCGGTGGCTACACCTTC	-	TRBJ1-2	TRBV7-2	once
CSVLTRTGRTGELFF	TGCAGCGTTCTCACCCGGACAGGGCGAACCGGGGAGCTGTTTTTT	TRBD1	TRBJ2-2	TRBV29-1	once
CASRVGRTGANVLTF	TGTGCCAGCAGAGTAGGAAGGACAGGGGCCAACGTCCTGACTTTC	-	TRBJ2-6	TRBV7-2	-
CASSLELRANTEAFF	TGTGCCAGCAGCTTAGAGTTGAGGGCGAACACTGAAGCTTTCTTT	-	TRBJ1-1	TRBV7-2	-
CASSLRQGAYNEQFF	TGTGCCAGCAGCCTACGACAGGGGGCCTACAATGAGCAGTTCTTC	TRBD1	TRBJ2-1	TRBV5-4	-
CASSLGTFQETQYF	TGTGCCAGCAGCTTAGGGACATTTCAAGAGACCCAGTACTTC	-	TRBJ2-5	TRBV7-2	-
CSVARGGKNTEAFF	TGCAGCGTTGCCCGTGGCGGAAAAAACACTGAAGCTTTCTTT	-	TRBJ1-1	TRBV29-1	once
CASSRDSTNYGYTF	TGTGCCAGCAGTCGGGACAGTACGAACTATGGCTACACCTTC	TRBD1	TRBJ1-2	TRBV6-5	-
CASSQEDRGGAEAFF	TGCGCCAGCAGCCAAGAGGACAGGGGGGGAGCTGAAGCTTTCTTT	TRBD1	TRBJ1-1	TRBV4-1	-
CASSRSGTVHTEAFF	TGTGCCAGCAGTCGTTCAGGGACAGTCCACACTGAAGCTTTCTTT	TRBD1	TRBJ1-1	TRBV6-2/TRBV6-3	few
CASSETVMNTEAFF	TGCGCCAGCAGCGAGACAGTGATGAACACTGAAGCTTTCTTT	-	TRBJ1-1	TRBV5-1	-
CASSPGQGRREEEKLFF	TGTGCCAGCTCCCCGGGACAGGGAAGGAGAGAGGAAGAAAAACTGTTTTTT	TRBD1	TRBJ1-4	TRBV18	-
CASSPSQGYGYTF	TGTGCCAGCAGCCCCTCCCAGGGCTATGGCTACACCTTC	-	TRBJ1-2	TRBV3-1/TRBV3-2	-
CASSPDMKLGYTF	TGTGCCAGCAGCCCCGACATGAAATTGGGTTACACCTTC	-	TRBJ1-2	TRBV12-3/TRBV12-4	-
CASSSLQGDGYTF	TGTGCCAGCAGTTCCTTACAGGGAGATGGCTACACCTTC	-	TRBJ1-2	TRBV6-5	-
CASSLKQTSGVQETQYF	TGTGCCAGCAGCTTAAAACAAACTAGCGGGGTACAAGAGACCCAGTACTTC	TRBD2	TRBJ2-5	TRBV11-3	-
CSTTGNSEAFF	TGCAGTACGACAGGGAACTCTGAAGCTTTCTTT	TRBD1	TRBJ1-1	TRBV20-1	-
CASSLDWGGGYTF	TGTGCCAGCAGCTTGGATTGGGGCGGTGGCTACACCTTC	-	TRBJ1-2	TRBV5-4	-
CASRLAGVGDTQYF	TGTGCCAGCCGGCTAGCGGGGGTGGGAGATACGCAGTATTTT	TRBD2	TRBJ2-3	TRBV7-9	once
CASSSYSNQPQHF	TGTGCCAGCAGTTCCTACAGCAATCAGCCCCAGCATTTT	-	TRBJ1-5	TRBV27	few
CASSRRRSKHLHF	TGTGCCAGCTCACGGAGACGCTCAAAACACCTCCACTTT	-	TRBJ1-6	TRBV18	-
CASSSGFGGLISNEQFF	TGCGCCAGCAGCAGTGGTTTTGGGGGCCTAATATCCAATGAGCAGTTCTTC	-	TRBJ2-1	TRBV5-1	-
CASRPTISQETQYF	TGTGCCAGCAGGCCGACTATTTCTCAAGAGACCCAGTACTTC	-	TRBJ2-5	TRBV2	-
CASSLQGDGYTF	TGTGCCAGCTCTCTCCAGGGGGATGGCTACACCTTC	TRBD1	TRBJ1-2	TRBV18	-
CASSLNDGPRGTGELFF	TGTGCCAGCAGTCTCAACGACGGTCCTCGAGGCACCGGGGAGCTGTTTTTT	-	TRBJ2-2	TRBV28	once
CASSISSGARTDTQYF	TGTGCCAGTAGTATAAGTTCTGGGGCGCGCACAGATACGCAGTATTTT	-	TRBJ2-3	TRBV19	-
CASSESRDTQYF	TGTGCCAGCAGTGAATCGAGAGATACGCAGTATTTT	-	TRBJ2-3	TRBV25-1	-
CASKETGINSPLHF	TGTGCCAGTAAGGAAACGGGGATTAATTCACCCCTCCACTTT	-	TRBJ1-6	TRBV19	-
CASTLGASRVNTEAFF	TGTGCCAGCACCCTTGGGGCATCCCGGGTGAACACTGAAGCTTTCTTT	-	TRBJ1-1	TRBV7-8	-
CASSQGQSLNTEAFF	TGTGCCAGCAGCCAAGGACAGAGCCTGAACACTGAAGCTTTCTTT	-	TRBJ1-1	TRBV4-2	-
CASSRDRGSPDTQYF	TGTGCCAGCAGCCGGGACAGGGGGAGTCCAGATACGCAGTATTTT	TRBD1	TRBJ2-3	TRBV6-5	-
CASSSPSRDSSNEQFF	TGTGCCAGCAGTTCCCCTTCCCGGGACAGCTCTAATGAGCAGTTCTTC	TRBD1	TRBJ2-1	TRBV27	-
CASRVGSGGGTGELFF	TGTGCCAGCAGAGTGGGGAGCGGGGGAGGCACCGGGGAGCTGTTTTTT	TRBD2	TRBJ2-2	TRBV27	-
CASSTPGGRNQPQHF	TGTGCCAGTAGTACGCCAGGGGGCAGAAATCAGCCCCAGCATTTT	TRBD1	TRBJ1-5	TRBV19	-
CASSLRLRGPDTIYF	TGTGCCAGCAGCTTGAGGTTAAGGGGGCCGGACACCATATATTTT	TRBD1	TRBJ1-3	TRBV5-5	-
CAWSPPGGVDQPQHF	TGTGCCTGGAGTCCCCCGGGGGGCGTTGATCAGCCCCAGCATTTT	-	TRBJ1-5	TRBV30	-
CASRVGPQVNEQFF	TGTGCCAGTAGAGTAGGTCCACAGGTCAATGAGCAGTTCTTC	-	TRBJ2-1	TRBV19	-
CASSTGVGWPQHF	TGTGCCAGTAGTACCGGGGTAGGGTGGCCCCAGCATTTT	-	TRBJ1-5	TRBV19	-
CASSLDRLSNEQYF	TGTGCCAGCAGCTTAGACAGGCTGTCCAACGAGCAGTACTTC	-	TRBJ2-7	TRBV7-8	-
CASSMVGIRQETQYF	TGTGCCAGTAGTATGGTGGGCATCCGTCAAGAGACCCAGTACTTC	-	TRBJ2-5	TRBV19	-
CASSRAGTRKSEQFF	TGTGCCAGCAGCCGAGCCGGGACTAGAAAGAGTGAGCAGTTCTTC	TRBD2	TRBJ2-1	TRBV6-6	-
CASRKDRSYNEQFF	TGTGCCAGCAGAAAGGACAGAAGCTACAATGAGCAGTTCTTC	-	TRBJ2-1	TRBV11-2	-
CATGGYSNQPQHF	TGTGCCACCGGGGGCTATAGCAATCAGCCCCAGCATTTT	-	TRBJ1-5	TRBV15	-
CAEEQGKGTDTQYF	TGTGCCGAAGAACAGGGAAAGGGCACAGATACGCAGTATTTT	-	TRBJ2-3	TRBV5-4	-